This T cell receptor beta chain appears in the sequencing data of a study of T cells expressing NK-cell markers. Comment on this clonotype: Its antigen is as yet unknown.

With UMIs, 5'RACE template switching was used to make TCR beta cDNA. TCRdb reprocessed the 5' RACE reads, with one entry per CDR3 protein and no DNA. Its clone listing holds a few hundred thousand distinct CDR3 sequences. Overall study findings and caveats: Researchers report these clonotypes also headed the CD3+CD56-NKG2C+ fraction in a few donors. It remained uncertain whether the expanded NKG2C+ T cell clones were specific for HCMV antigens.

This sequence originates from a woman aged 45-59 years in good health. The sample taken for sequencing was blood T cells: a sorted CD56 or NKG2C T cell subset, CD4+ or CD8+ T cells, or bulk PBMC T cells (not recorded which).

This chain's CDR3 is CASSLNGLAGVEDNEQFF. The chain couples TRBV5-1 to TRBJ2-1; there is no DNA to check the TCRdb D call of TRBD2. Germline V gene sequence: CDR1 SGHRS, CDR2 YFSETQ. CDR3 length equals 18 residues.